Shown below are 21 T cell receptor beta chains from a single sample sequenced in a study of blood T cell repertoires in COVID-19. The assay was immunoSEQ multiplex PCR, and TCRdb's table has in-frame clones only and misses some. This sample has under 350,000 clones, with about 86% found just once. Sequencing was done on a sample of PBMCs or T cells enriched from blood (not recorded which). These receptors were taken from a middle-aged woman with acute COVID-19.

V gene TRBV7-9 combines with J gene TRBJ2-3; no definite D call. With 5 bases removed from V and 3 bases from J, the gap between germline ends came to 6 bases. Germline V gene data show CDR1 as SEHNR and CDR2 as FQNEAQ (reference sequence). This CDR3 is built from 12 residues. The DNA of the CDR3 is TGTGCCAGCAGCGCACAAACAGATACGCAGTATTTT. It specifies CASSAQTDTQYF.

This chain links TRBV3-1 (or the pseudogene TRBV3-2) with TRBJ2-2; D remains unclear. Germline CDR1 reads LGHDT; CDR2 reads YNNKEL (reference sequence). The CDR3 totals 17 residues. Trimming removed 3 bases at V and 0 bases at J, with 14 bases between. Here the CDR3 DNA reads TGTGCCAGCAGCCAGGCTTTCGCCTTACCGAACACCGGGGAGCTGTTTTTT. Translating it yields CASSQAFALPNTGELFF.

This clone was detected many times. This chain connects TRBV3-1 (or the pseudogene TRBV3-2) to TRBJ1-1, with D perhaps matching TRBD1 (5 bases). The V gene's germline CDR1 is LGHDT and CDR2 YNNKEL (reference sequence). The V end lost 6 bases, the J end lost 2 bases, and 10 bases lay between the germline ends. This CDR3 has 13 residues. CDR3 loop: CASRIDSNTEAFF. The CDR3 bases are TGTGCCAGCAGAATAGACAGTAACACTGAAGCTTTCTTT.

The chain combines TRBV11-2 with TRBJ2-7; 8 positions match TRBD2. The CDR3 has 15 amino acids. Germline assignment: CDR1 SGHAT and CDR2 FQNNGV. V gave up 5 bases and J gave up 4 bases; unmatched junction bases: 10. CDR3 bases: TGTGCCAGCAGCGGGGGGGTAGCGGGGAGTTACGAGCAGTACTTC. The encoded protein is CASSGGVAGSYEQYF.

This chain connects TRBV6-5 to TRBJ1-6, with D perhaps matching TRBD1 (6 bases). V gave up 2 bases and J gave up 7 bases, with 12 bases separating them. The CDR3 covers 15 residues. Germline V gene lookup returns CDR1 MNHEY and CDR2 SVGAGI. CDR3 region: CASSYNREGNSPLHF. CDR3 sequence (DNA): TGTGCCAGCAGTTACAACAGGGAGGGGAATTCACCCCTCCACTTT.

The rearrangement uses TRBV28 and TRBJ1-6; no reliable D call. From germline, CDR1 is MDHEN and CDR2 SYDVKM. The CDR3 has 17 amino acids. Trimming stripped 4 bases from V and 0 bases from J, with 13 bases between. The DNA for the CDR3 is TGTGCCAGCAGTTGGATAACAGAAAGCTCCTATAATTCACCCCTCCACTTT. Protein: CASSWITESSYNSPLHF. The full variable domain, its missing parts supplied by reference TRBV28 and TRBJ1-6, is DVKVTQSSRYLVKRTGEKVFLECVQDMDHENMFWYRQDPGLGLRLIYFSYDVKMKEKGDIPEGYSVSREKKERFSLILESASTNQTSMYLCASSWITESSYNSPLHFGNGTRLTVT.

The V gene is TRBV9, the J gene TRBJ1-2; D gene ambiguous. The V gene lost 9 bases and the J gene lost 1 base, with 10 bases spanning the gap. This CDR3 contains 12 residues. Per the germline V gene, CDR1 is SGDLS and CDR2 is YYNGEE. In DNA form, the CDR3 reads TGTGCCACGGGGAAGGGTAACTATGGCTACACCTTC. Translation gives CATGKGNYGYTF.

The V and J genes are TRBV15 and TRBJ1-2; 9 bases are a match to TRBD1. CDR1 is LNHNV, CDR2 YYDKDF, per germline (reference sequence). This CDR3 has 12 residues. V lost 8 bases to trimming and J lost 2 bases; unmatched junction nucleotides: 0. This CDR3 reads CATGQGNYGYTF. The CDR3 nucleotides are TGTGCCACCGGACAGGGGAACTATGGCTACACCTTC.

V usage is TRBV5-6 and J usage is TRBJ2-1, with 7 nucleotides matching TRBD1. The CDR3 extends over 16 amino acids. Germline CDR1 is SGHDT and CDR2 is YYEEEE. Unmatched junction bases numbered 9, after V lost 2 bases and J lost 4 bases. DNA for the CDR3: TGTGCCAGCAGCTTCCAAACAGGGGCCGTTTACAATGAGCAGTTCTTC. Its protein product is CASSFQTGAVYNEQFF.

Note on this clone: This sample also contains other DNA sequences that code for the same CDR3. The chain joins TRBV6-5 to TRBJ1-4; tentative D call: TRBD1 (6 bases). The V gene lost 5 bases and the J gene lost 0 bases, with 7 bases spanning the gap. Per germline, CDR1 MNHEY and CDR2 SVGAGI. The CDR3 is 14 amino acids. The CDR3 sequence: CASSRTATNEKLFF. The DNA for the CDR3 is TGTGCCAGCAGTAGGACAGCAACTAATGAAAAACTGTTTTTT.

The chain couples TRBV5-1 to TRBJ2-5; 11 nucleotides match TRBD1. The germline V gene has CDR1 SGHRS and CDR2 YFSETQ. This CDR3 comprises 17 residues. J was trimmed by 2 bases and V by 4 bases; bases with no gene match: 10. CDR3 bases: TGCGCCAGCAGCGCGGACAGGGGGCGCGTCTCTCAAGAGACCCAGTACTTC. This translates into CASSADRGRVSQETQYF. The full variable domain, rest sourced from reference TRBV5-1 and TRBJ2-5, is KAGVTQTPRYLIKTRGQQVTLSCSPISGHRSVSWYQQTPGQGLQFLFEYFSETQRNKGNFPGRFSGRQFSNSRSEMNVSTLELGDSALYLCASSADRGRVSQETQYFGPGTRLLVL.

The chain links TRBV6-5 to TRBJ2-7; 10 bases are shared with TRBD1. Trimming cost V 4 bases and J 6 bases; bases outside gene matches: 9. This CDR3 spans 15 amino acids. Germline V CDR1 and CDR2: MNHEY, SVGAGI. CDR3 sequence: CASSSLGTGAGEQYF. DNA of the CDR3: TGTGCCAGCAGTTCCCTAGGGACAGGGGCTGGCGAGCAGTACTTC.

This clone was picked up a small number of times. The chain uses TRBV4-2 and TRBJ2-1, with 11 positions matching TRBD2. The CDR3 loop spans 16 amino acids. V gave up 4 bases and J gave up 8 bases; unmatched junction bases: 10. Per the germline V gene, CDR1 is LGHNA and CDR2 is YNFKEQ. Written as DNA, the CDR3 is TGTGCCAGCAGCCCCCAAGTAGCGGGGGGGCGCGATGAGCAGTTCTTC. Its translation is CASSPQVAGGRDEQFF.

The V gene is TRBV15, the J gene TRBJ1-2, with TRBD1 matching 7 bases. CDR1 and CDR2 from the germline V gene are LNHNV and YYDKDF (reference sequence). The CDR3 length is 16 residues. V trimming: 8 bases; J trimming: 4 bases; junction bases outside the gene matches: 16. The CDR3 is CATQRAQGIGSYGYTF. The DNA for the CDR3 is TGTGCCACCCAAAGGGCACAGGGGATTGGTAGCTATGGCTACACCTTC.

This chain joins TRBV9 and TRBJ1-6; D unclear. This CDR3 has 14 amino acids. V lost 0 bases to trimming and J lost 8 bases, with 9 bases between them. The germline CDR1 and CDR2 sequences are SGDLS and YYNGEE. This chain's CDR3 is CASSVAWADSPLHF. CDR3 in DNA: TGTGCCAGCAGCGTAGCTTGGGCAGATTCACCCCTCCACTTT.

The J gene is TRBJ2-2, the V gene TRBV19, with TRBD2 matching over 14 bases. CDR1 LNHDA and CDR2 SQIVND come from the germline V gene (reference sequence). This CDR3 spans 16 amino acids. Trimming removed 11 bases from V and 3 bases from J; junction bases left unmatched: 8. As DNA, the CDR3 is TGTGCCTCAAAGACTAGCGGGGGGGTTGACACCGGGGAGCTGTTTTTT. It yields the protein CASKTSGGVDTGELFF.

Concerning this clone itself: Other DNA sequences from this sample encode an identical CDR3 as well. The genes are TRBV24-1 and TRBJ2-5; D perhaps matches TRBD1 (5 bases). This CDR3 comprises 14 residues. The V end lost 3 bases, the J end lost 2 bases, and 9 bases lay between the germline ends. Germline V gene data show CDR1 as KGHDR and CDR2 as SFDVKD. This CDR3 reads CATSDADRQETQYF. CDR3 nucleotide sequence: TGTGCCACCAGTGATGCTGACAGACAAGAGACCCAGTACTTC.

The rearrangement uses TRBV6-5 and TRBJ1-5, with 7 nucleotides matching TRBD1. V dropped 5 bases and J dropped 7; count of bases not matched to a gene: 8. The V gene's germline CDR1 is MNHEY and CDR2 SVGAGI. The CDR3 loop spans 14 amino acids. CDR3: CASSIDRVGQPQHF. CDR3 sequence (DNA): TGTGCCAGCAGTATCGACAGGGTGGGACAGCCCCAGCATTTT.

This clone was detected only once. The chain joins TRBV27 to TRBJ2-3, with TRBD1 as a possible D gene (5 bases). This CDR3 is built from 13 residues. Germline-derived CDR1 and CDR2 are MNHEY and SMNVEV (reference sequence). Trimming took 6 bases from V and 0 from J, leaving 7 bases between them. This CDR3 is CASSAGSTDTQYF. The CDR3 nucleotides read TGTGCCAGCAGCGCAGGGAGCACAGATACGCAGTATTTT.

V gene TRBV5-1 combines with J gene TRBJ1-3; 8 nucleotides agree with TRBD1. The V gene's germline CDR1 is SGHRS and CDR2 YFSETQ. V was clipped by 4 bases and J by 8 bases; unmatched bases: 14. This CDR3 is 16 amino acids long. The CDR3, as DNA: TGCGCCAGCAGCGCACAGGGGGGGATTCTTTTGGACACCATATATTTT. Encoded protein: CASSAQGGILLDTIYF.

This chain links TRBV6-5 with TRBJ1-3; D is ambiguous. V was trimmed by 2 bases and J by 2 bases, leaving 10 bases between them. CDR1 MNHEY and CDR2 SVGAGI come from the germline V gene. This CDR3 spans 15 amino acids. Written as DNA, the CDR3 is TGTGCCAGCAGTTACAAAGCCCGGGCTGGAAACACCATATATTTT. Its translation: CASSYKARAGNTIYF.